These 2 T cell receptor beta chains came from one sample sequenced in a study of blood T cell repertoires in COVID-19. Using immunoSEQ multiplex PCR, the repertoire was profiled, and TCRdb retains in-frame clones only, with some absent. The table has more than 65,000 clones, about nine tenths seen once. The sample consisted of peripheral blood. These receptors all stem from a man between 45 and 60 years old with acute or convalescent COVID-19.

The chain has TRBV9 and TRBJ1-3; D is possibly TRBD1 (5 bases). Trimming left V 0 bases short and J 1 base short, with 11 bases between. The germline V gene has CDR1 SGDLS and CDR2 YYNGEE. CDR3 length: 16 residues. The CDR3 loop reads CASSVDQGFSGNTIYF. In DNA, the CDR3 is TGTGCCAGCAGCGTAGACCAGGGTTTTTCTGGAAACACCATATATTTT.

The sample holds one count of this clone. The genes are TRBV5-5 and TRBJ1-4, with 8 bases matching TRBD1. V was clipped by 4 bases and J by 5 bases; unmatched bases: 7. Germline lookup yields CDR1 SGHKS and CDR2 YYEKEE (reference sequence). The CDR3 totals 15 residues. In DNA form, the CDR3 reads TGTGCCAGCAGCCCGGAGGACAGGGAAAATGAAAAACTGTTTTTT. This gives the protein CASSPEDRENEKLFF.